The 16 T cell receptor beta chains in this list originate from one sample, sequenced in a study of cytomegalovirus exposure and HLA in healthy donors. PCR amplification relied on 60 Vbeta primers (plus 13 Jbeta primers). The protocol was immunoSEQ multiplex PCR, while the TCRdb copy is restricted to in-frame clones and leaves out a portion. The table records some 180,000 clones, more than 60% of them present only once. Sequences were obtained from PBMCs. The receptors were gathered from a man aged 18-30 years in good health and CMV-seronegative.

The chain combines TRBV5-3 with TRBJ1-5; unclear D gene. TRBV5-3 is an open reading frame, and its role is uncertain. The V end lost 0 bases, the J end lost 5 bases, and 12 bases lay between the germline ends. The CDR3 covers 15 residues. The CDR3 region is CARSLGRRLHQPQHF. In DNA form, the CDR3 reads TGTGCCAGAAGCTTGGGGAGGCGCTTGCATCAGCCCCAGCATTTT.

The sample holds one count of this clone. J is TRBJ1-5 and V is TRBV7-2; D gene uncertain. V dropped 5 bases and J dropped 1 base, with 3 bases sitting between them. The CDR3 loop spans 12 amino acids. Germline V lookup: CDR1 SGHTA, CDR2 FQGNSA. The CDR3 spells CASSPSNQPQHF. In DNA, the CDR3 is TGTGCCAGCAGCCCAAGCAATCAGCCCCAGCATTTT.

This clone was seen only once. The J gene is TRBJ1-5, the V gene TRBV18; 7 bases match TRBD1. This CDR3 has 13 residues. With 4 bases clipped from V and 7 bases from J, the junction kept 4 bases outside the gene matches. Germline V gene sequence: CDR1 KGHSH, CDR2 LQKENI. The CDR3 is CASSQGGRQPQHF. Here the CDR3 DNA reads TGTGCCAGCTCACAAGGGGGCAGGCAGCCCCAGCATTTT.

The genes are TRBV19 and TRBJ1-2; D gene ambiguous. Trimming took 5 bases from V and 3 from J, leaving 13 bases between them. CDR1 is LNHDA, CDR2 SQIVND, per germline (reference sequence). The CDR3 is made up of 14 amino acids. CDR3 region: CASSRRAGHYGYTF. As DNA, the CDR3 is TGTGCCAGTAGTCGCCGAGCAGGCCACTATGGCTACACCTTC.

V usage is TRBV5-6 and J usage is TRBJ1-2; D gene uncertain. The germline gives CDR1 SGHDT, CDR2 YYEEEE. V lost 0 bases to trimming and J lost 8 bases, with 8 bases between them. CDR3 size: 12 residues. CDR3 sequence reads: CASSLGGLGYTF. In nucleotides, the CDR3 is TGTGCCAGCAGCTTGGGAGGGTTGGGCTACACCTTC.

The chain has TRBV6-5 and TRBJ1-4; D is unresolved. The CDR3 length is 14 residues. Between the trimmed V and J ends, which lost 0 bases and 12 bases, there was a span of 14 bases. CDR1 is MNHEY, CDR2 SVGAGI, per germline. CDR3 protein: CASSYSGPRGELFF. Written as DNA, the CDR3 is TGTGCCAGCAGTTACTCGGGCCCTCGGGGAGAACTGTTTTTT.

The genes are TRBV4-3 and TRBJ1-3; TRBD1 is a possible D gene (6 bases). CDR3 size: 17 residues. The V end was cut by 3 bases, the J end by 3 bases, with 18 bases between. The germline V gene encodes CDR1 LGHNA and CDR2 YSLEER. The CDR3, as DNA: TGCGCCAGCAGCCACTCGGGGATGGGGGCTTTTGGAAACACCATATATTTT. Translating gives CASSHSGMGAFGNTIYF.

This clone was observed a single time. The chain couples TRBV9 to TRBJ2-7, with 8 nucleotides matching TRBD1. J lost 6 bases, V lost 0 bases, and 2 bases had no gene match. The CDR3 is 13 residues long. Germline loops: CDR1 SGDLS, CDR2 YYNGEE. The CDR3 here is CASSVDGTGEQYF. CDR3 nucleotides: TGTGCCAGCAGCGTAGATGGGACAGGCGAGCAGTACTTC.

The CDR3 spells CAISELSNRYSETGIEAFF. CDR3 DNA sequence: TGTGCCATCAGTGAGTTATCCAACCGGTATAGCGAGACAGGTATTGAAGCTTTCTTT. This chain connects TRBV10-3 to TRBJ1-1, with D perhaps matching TRBD1 (6 bases). CDR1 is ENHRY, CDR2 SYGVKD, per germline. The CDR3 runs to 19 residues. Trimming took 1 base from V and 7 from J, leaving 28 bases between them.

J is TRBJ1-5 and V is TRBV19; TRBD1 might be the D (6 bases). Trimming cost V 3 bases and J 0 bases, with 15 bases left between them. Germline V gives CDR1 LNHDA, CDR2 SQIVND (reference sequence). This CDR3 comprises 17 residues. The CDR3 here is CASSIAPGAYSNQPQHF. CDR3 DNA sequence: TGTGCCAGTAGTATTGCACCAGGGGCATATAGCAATCAGCCCCAGCATTTT. Full variable domain (rest looked up from reference TRBV19 and TRBJ1-5): DGGITQSPKYLFRKEGQNVTLSCEQNLNHDAMYWYRQDPGQGLRLIYYSQIVNDFQKGDIAEGYSVSREKKESFPLTVTSAQKNPTAFYLCASSIAPGAYSNQPQHFGDGTRLSIL.

This chain connects TRBV19 to TRBJ2-3, with 9 nucleotides matching TRBD2. The length of the CDR3 is 14 residues. J lost 8 bases, V lost 4 bases, and 7 bases had no gene match. In germline, CDR1 is LNHDA, CDR2 SQIVND (reference sequence). This chain's CDR3 is CASSTGTSLVTQYF. The CDR3 DNA reads as TGTGCCAGTAGTACCGGGACTAGCTTGGTTACGCAGTATTTT.

The rearrangement uses TRBV7-9 and TRBJ2-1, with 10 positions matching TRBD2. The CDR3 loop spans 16 amino acids. Germline-derived CDR1 and CDR2 are SEHNR and FQNEAQ (reference sequence). V shed 0 bases and J 6 bases; nucleotides not matched to a gene: 5. In nucleotides, the CDR3 is TGTGCCAGCAGCTTAGCACAGCGGGGGGGTTCCAATGAGCAGTTCTTC. Protein: CASSLAQRGGSNEQFF. The complete variable domain, with remaining parts taken from reference TRBV7-9 and TRBJ2-1, reads DTGVSQNPRHKITKRGQNVTFRCDPISEHNRLYWYRQTLGQGPEFLTYFQNEAQLEKSRLLSDRFSAERPKGSFSTLEIQRTEQGDSAMYLCASSLAQRGGSNEQFFGPGTRLTVL.

This chain joins TRBV5-4 and TRBJ2-2; maybe TRBD2 (6 bases). The V and J ends lost 1 base and 4 bases respectively, with 14 bases between them. Germline V CDR1 and CDR2: SGHNT, YYREEE (reference sequence). This CDR3 has 16 amino acids. CDR3 region: CASSLSGQGGTGELFF. DNA of the CDR3: TGTGCCAGCAGCTTGAGCGGGCAGGGCGGCACCGGGGAGCTGTTTTTT.

Points on this clone: The junction differs from germline at one of its ends, possibly a read error. The chain is built from TRBV2 and TRBJ2-7; 9 bases match TRBD2. This CDR3 region has 14 residues. Per the germline V gene, CDR1 is SNHLY and CDR2 is FYNNEI. The CDR3 coding sequence is TGTGCCAGCAGAGCGGGACTAGCTTCCTTCGAGCAGTACTTC. This codes for CASRAGLASFEQYF.

The V and J genes are TRBV7-2 and TRBJ2-3; 7 bases are shared with TRBD1. The CDR3 runs to 15 residues. Germline CDR1 SGHTA, CDR2 FQGNSA. J gave up 6 bases and V 3 bases, and 9 bases lay outside the gene matches. DNA for the CDR3: TGTGCCAGCAGCTTGGTTGGGACAGACTTTGATACGCAGTATTTT. Translated: CASSLVGTDFDTQYF.

This clone has more than one count but fewer than ten. The genes are TRBV9 and TRBJ2-1; 11 nucleotides match TRBD2. Per the germline V gene, CDR1 is SGDLS and CDR2 is YYNGEE. The length of the CDR3 is 16 residues. The V gene end was trimmed by 3 bases and the J gene end by 5 bases; junction bases not matched to a gene: 7. CDR3 residues: CASSATASGRNNEQFF. For the CDR3, the DNA is TGTGCCAGCAGCGCCACCGCTAGCGGGAGGAACAATGAGCAGTTCTTC.